Below, 5 T cell receptor beta chains from the same sample are listed, as sequenced in a study of vaccination and CD4 T cells after COVID-19. Researchers used the Oncomine TCR Beta short-read assay to sequence DNA from cultured CD4+ T cells. In TCRdb, the PCR reads were re-called with MiXCR into one record per CDR3 protein. The table shows about 9,400 distinct CDR3 sequences, with roughly 73% occurring only once. These receptors are not linked to any known antigen. The treatment: roughly nine-day PBMC culture with coronavirus spike peptide pools or control peptides (ViraFEST assay). Sequencing used CD4+ T cells from blood, cultured in vitro. The receptors were sampled from a human donor who had recovered from COVID-19.

This clonotype was observed once. V and J are TRBV27 and TRBJ2-7, with 7 positions matching TRBD2. With V trimmed by 6 bases and J by 5 bases, 13 bases remained unmatched. This CDR3 is built from 15 residues. CDR1 is MNHEY, CDR2 SMNVEV, per germline (reference sequence). CDR3 in amino acids: CASSTKWGGRNEQYF. The CDR3 nucleotides read TGTGCCAGCAGCACGAAATGGGGGGGGAGGAACGAGCAGTACTTC.

There are a few counts of this clonotype. This chain uses TRBV15 with TRBJ1-1; no clear D gene. V dropped 0 bases and J dropped 7 bases, with 12 bases sitting between them. The CDR3 has 14 amino acids. CDR1 and CDR2 from the germline V gene are LNHNV and YYDKDF (reference sequence). The CDR3 DNA follows: TGTGCCACCAGCAGAGATGGAACGGTTCGTGAAGCTTTCTTT. As protein: CATSRDGTVREAFF.

The chain carries TRBV28 and TRBJ1-6; no firm D call. The germline CDR1 and CDR2 sequences are MDHEN and SYDVKM. V lost 8 bases, J lost 0 bases, and 8 bases lay in between. This CDR3 has 14 amino acids. CDR3 protein: CASSQSSYNSPLHF. DNA for the CDR3: TGTGCCAGCTCCCAGAGCTCCTATAATTCACCCCTCCACTTT.

The rearrangement links TRBV27 to TRBJ1-2; TRBD1 might be the D (5 bases). The ends were cut back, 2 bases at V and 2 bases at J, with 15 bases in the middle. This CDR3 has 16 amino acids. The germline CDR1 and CDR2 sequences are MNHEY and SMNVEV (reference sequence). The CDR3 coding sequence is TGTGCCAGCAGTTTAATCGCGCAGGGAGTCAACTATGGCTACACCTTC. Translated, it gives CASSLIAQGVNYGYTF.

This chain uses TRBV20-1 with TRBJ2-7, with a tentative D call TRBD2 (5 bases). The CDR3 is made up of 14 amino acids. The ends were cut back, 3 bases at V and 0 bases at J, with 12 bases in the middle. The germline V gene encodes CDR1 DFQATT and CDR2 SNEGSKA (reference sequence). This CDR3 reads CSASWSGSSYEQYF. CDR3 in DNA: TGCAGTGCTAGTTGGAGTGGGAGCTCCTACGAGCAGTACTTC.